Shown below are 20 T cell receptor beta chains from a single sample sequenced in a study of blood T cell repertoires in COVID-19. The data were produced by immunoSEQ multiplex PCR, yet TCRdb's version contains in-frame clones alone and is incomplete. This sample has approximately 200,000 clones, with about 88% found just once. Sequenced sample: PBMCs or T cells enriched from blood (not recorded which). These receptors all come from a young woman who had recovered from COVID-19.

This clone appeared once. The chain combines TRBV6-5 with TRBJ2-7, with TRBD2 matching 10 bases. CDR3 length equals 16 residues. Trimming cost V 3 bases and J 5 bases; bases outside gene matches: 10. CDR1 is MNHEY and CDR2 is SVGAGI in the germline V gene. The CDR3 nucleotides are TGTGCCAGCAGTTATGGGAGCGGGAGGGCCAGGAACGAGCAGTACTTC. This encodes CASSYGSGRARNEQYF.

In regard to this clone: This same CDR3 is encoded by further DNA sequences in the sample. The chain joins TRBV29-1 to TRBJ1-1; D unresolved. The germline V gene encodes CDR1 SQVTM and CDR2 ANQGSEA. This CDR3 has 12 residues. V was cut by 2 bases and J by 3 bases, with 7 bases left in between. The CDR3 nucleotides read TGCAGCGTTGAACTCGGAGACACTGAAGCTTTCTTT. Its protein is CSVELGDTEAFF.

This clone was seen just once. In DNA, the CDR3 is TGCGCCAGCAAATGGTCCCCCGGGAACACTGAAGCTTTCTTT. This translates into CASKWSPGNTEAFF. The V call is TRBV5-1, the J call TRBJ1-1; D is unresolved. V was shortened by 6 bases and J by 1 base, with 13 bases between the two germline ends. The CDR3 extends over 14 amino acids. Germline CDR1 is SGHRS and CDR2 is YFSETQ. Together with reference TRBV5-1 and TRBJ1-1, the CDR3 gives the full variable domain: KAGVTQTPRYLIKTRGQQVTLSCSPISGHRSVSWYQQTPGQGLQFLFEYFSETQRNKGNFPGRFSGRQFSNSRSEMNVSTLELGDSALYLCASKWSPGNTEAFFGQGTRLTVV.

The V gene is TRBV11-2, the J gene TRBJ2-2, with 7 positions matching TRBD2. Trimming cost V 3 bases and J 7 bases; bases outside gene matches: 8. CDR1 is SGHAT and CDR2 is FQNNGV in the germline V gene. This CDR3 is 15 amino acids long. The CDR3 sequence is CASSLWTRGIGELFF. The CDR3 DNA sequence: TGTGCCAGCAGCTTGTGGACTAGGGGAATCGGGGAGCTGTTTTTT.

The chain recombines TRBV7-9 with TRBJ2-1; the D gene is possibly TRBD2 (5 bases). Germline lookup yields CDR1 SEHNR and CDR2 FQNEAQ (reference sequence). This CDR3 contains 14 residues. V shed 3 bases and J shed 8 bases, with 14 bases lying between them. CDR3 protein: CASSFRRLRDEQFF. The DNA for the CDR3 is TGTGCCAGCAGCTTTCGCCGCCTGCGGGATGAGCAGTTCTTC.

Written as DNA, the CDR3 is TGTGCCAGCACTAGCGTCCAAGAGACCCAGTACTTC. Its protein product is CASTSVQETQYF. The chain uses TRBV25-1 and TRBJ2-5; maybe TRBD2 (6 bases). The germline V and J ends were trimmed by 7 bases and 1 base, with 7 bases remaining between them. Germline-derived CDR1 and CDR2 are MGHDK and SYGVNS. The CDR3 sequence is 12 residues long.

CDR3 region: CASSLVVGLGNQPQHF. CDR3 DNA sequence: TGTGCCAGCAGCTTAGTGGTTGGGCTGGGCAATCAGCCCCAGCATTTT. This sequence joins TRBV11-2 and TRBJ1-5; D ambiguous. Deletions cut 1 base from V and 2 bases from J, with 12 bases between. Per the germline V gene, CDR1 is SGHAT and CDR2 is FQNNGV. The CDR3 is 16 amino acids.

The rearrangement joins TRBV6-6 to TRBJ2-7, with TRBD1 identical over 9 bases. This CDR3 is built from 14 residues. J was trimmed by 3 bases and V by 6 bases; bases with no gene match: 6. Germline loops: CDR1 MNHNY, CDR2 SVGAGI (reference sequence). The CDR3 sequence is CASRPGQGLYEQYF. CDR3 sequence (DNA): TGTGCCAGCAGACCGGGACAGGGTCTCTACGAGCAGTACTTC.

V is TRBV2 and J is TRBJ1-1; TRBD1 agrees at 12 bases. The V and J ends lost 5 bases and 5 bases, in that order; junction bases with no gene match: 3. The CDR3 runs 14 residues. Germline lookup yields CDR1 SNHLY and CDR2 FYNNEI. CDR3 in amino acids: CASSTGQGATEAFF. In DNA, the CDR3 is TGTGCCAGCAGTACGGGACAGGGGGCTACTGAAGCTTTCTTT.

The gene calls are TRBV10-3 and TRBJ1-5, with D tentatively TRBD1 (6 bases). Germline V gene lookup returns CDR1 ENHRY and CDR2 SYGVKD. The length of the CDR3 is 14 residues. Trimming cost V 8 bases and J 0 bases, with 11 bases left between them. Here the CDR3 DNA reads TGTGCCATCTCAGGGGACATTAGCAATCAGCCCCAGCATTTT. Translated: CAISGDISNQPQHF.

This clone turned up a few times. V is TRBV5-1 and J is TRBJ1-1, with 11 bases matching TRBD1. CDR3 length: 18 amino acids. V was clipped by 0 bases and J by 1 base; unmatched bases: 8. The germline CDR1 and CDR2 sequences are SGHRS and YFSETQ. The CDR3 is CASSLVLSGQGANTEAFF. In DNA form, the CDR3 reads TGCGCCAGCAGCTTGGTACTCTCCGGACAGGGGGCGAACACTGAAGCTTTCTTT. Complete variable domain (other parts from reference TRBV5-1 and TRBJ1-1): KAGVTQTPRYLIKTRGQQVTLSCSPISGHRSVSWYQQTPGQGLQFLFEYFSETQRNKGNFPGRFSGRQFSNSRSEMNVSTLELGDSALYLCASSLVLSGQGANTEAFFGQGTRLTVV.

V gene TRBV29-1 combines with J gene TRBJ1-4; D is undetermined. Trimming took 3 bases from V and 3 from J, leaving 8 bases between them. This CDR3 has 13 amino acids. Germline CDR1 and CDR2: SQVTM and ANQGSEA. CDR3 nucleotides: TGCAGCGTTGACATAGGAGCTAATGAAAAACTGTTTTTT. It codes for CSVDIGANEKLFF.

This chain joins TRBV6-2 or TRBV6-3 and TRBJ2-5, with D possibly being TRBD2 (6 bases). V was trimmed by 5 bases and J by 5 bases, leaving 15 bases between them. Germline CDR1 reads MNHEY; CDR2 reads SVGEGT. This CDR3 comprises 14 residues. CDR3 residues: CASSKRESRETQYF. CDR3 DNA sequence: TGTGCCAGCAGTAAACGGGAGTCTCGGGAGACCCAGTACTTC.

The J gene is TRBJ2-7, the V gene TRBV3-1 (or the pseudogene TRBV3-2); D may be TRBD2 (6 bases). Trimming left V 4 bases short and J 0 bases short, with 10 bases between. The germline V gene encodes CDR1 LGHDT and CDR2 YNNKEL (reference sequence). The CDR3 is 14 amino acids. CDR3 sequence (DNA): TGTGCCAGCAGCCCGGGAGTAGGCTCCTACGAGCAGTACTTC. This gives the protein CASSPGVGSYEQYF.

This clone has just a few counts. The V gene is TRBV5-1, the J gene TRBJ1-6; TRBD1 aligns across 7 bases. The germline CDR1 and CDR2 sequences are SGHRS and YFSETQ. This CDR3 is built from 17 residues. The trim removed 4 bases at V and 2 bases at J, leaving 9 bases unmatched. In DNA form, the CDR3 reads TGCGCCAGCAGCATAAAGCCGGGACAGCCCTATAATTCACCCCTCCACTTT. This encodes CASSIKPGQPYNSPLHF.

In this sample, this clone turned up a few times. The V gene is TRBV7-9, the J gene TRBJ1-6, with TRBD1 as a possible D gene (6 bases). The ends were cut back, 5 bases at V and 8 bases at J, with 13 bases in the middle. This CDR3 is 14 amino acids long. CDR1 and CDR2 (germline): SEHNR, FQNEAQ (reference sequence). The CDR3 loop is CASSAGYRDSPLHF. The CDR3 region has the DNA TGTGCCAGCAGCGCCGGATACAGGGATTCACCCCTCCACTTT. Complete variable domain (other parts from reference TRBV7-9 and TRBJ1-6): DTGVSQNPRHKITKRGQNVTFRCDPISEHNRLYWYRQTLGQGPEFLTYFQNEAQLEKSRLLSDRFSAERPKGSFSTLEIQRTEQGDSAMYLCASSAGYRDSPLHFGNGTRLTVT.

This clone was counted between two and nine times. The chain has TRBV9 and TRBJ1-1; D unresolved. Deletions cut 6 bases from V and 4 bases from J, with 16 bases between. There are 14 residues in the CDR3. Germline lookup yields CDR1 SGDLS and CDR2 YYNGEE. CDR3 protein: CASNSHAVSTEAFF. The CDR3 bases are TGTGCCAGCAACAGCCACGCCGTGAGCACTGAAGCTTTCTTT.

The genes are TRBV6-6 and TRBJ1-5, with TRBD1 as a possible D gene (6 bases). V lost 5 bases, J lost 0 bases, and 20 bases lay in between. This CDR3 is built from 18 residues. CDR1 is MNHNY, CDR2 SVGAGI, per germline (reference sequence). CDR3 protein: CASSLGPQGQYSNQPQHF. The CDR3 DNA reads as TGTGCCAGCAGTCTGGGCCCCCAGGGACAATATAGCAATCAGCCCCAGCATTTT.

The chain combines TRBV5-1 with TRBJ2-7; the match to TRBD1 covers 8 bases. The CDR3 is made up of 17 amino acids. V trimming: 1 base; J trimming: 2 bases; junction bases outside the gene matches: 11. The V gene's germline CDR1 is SGHRS and CDR2 YFSETQ. The CDR3 protein is CASSLNTHRQGTYEQYV. The DNA for the CDR3 is TGCGCCAGCAGCTTGAATACACATCGACAGGGGACCTACGAGCAGTACGTC.

The chain joins TRBV2 to TRBJ1-1, with D possibly matching TRBD1 (5 bases). The ends were cut back, 6 bases at V and 0 bases at J, with 26 bases in the middle. CDR3 length: 19 residues. Per the germline V gene, CDR1 is SNHLY and CDR2 is FYNNEI. CDR3 sequence (DNA): TGTGCCAGCAGCGATCCCAGGTTTTCAGTAGGGGCGGTGAACACTGAAGCTTTCTTT. Residues: CASSDPRFSVGAVNTEAFF.